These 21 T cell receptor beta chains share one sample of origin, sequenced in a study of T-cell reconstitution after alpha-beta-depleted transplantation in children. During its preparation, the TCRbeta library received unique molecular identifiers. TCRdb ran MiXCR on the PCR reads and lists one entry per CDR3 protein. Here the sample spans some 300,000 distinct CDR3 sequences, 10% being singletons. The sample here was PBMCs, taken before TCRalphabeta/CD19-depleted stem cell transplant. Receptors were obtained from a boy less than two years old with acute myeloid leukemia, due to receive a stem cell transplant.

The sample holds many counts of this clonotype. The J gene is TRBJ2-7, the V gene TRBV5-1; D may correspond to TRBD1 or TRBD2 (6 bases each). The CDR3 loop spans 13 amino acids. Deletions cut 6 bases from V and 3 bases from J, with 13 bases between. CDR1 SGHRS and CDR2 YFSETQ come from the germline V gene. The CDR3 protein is CASTTGASYEQYF. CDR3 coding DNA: TGCGCCAGCACCACGGGGGCTAGCTACGAGCAGTACTTC. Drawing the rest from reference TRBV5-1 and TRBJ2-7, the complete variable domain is KAGVTQTPRYLIKTRGQQVTLSCSPISGHRSVSWYQQTPGQGLQFLFEYFSETQRNKGNFPGRFSGRQFSNSRSEMNVSTLELGDSALYLCASTTGASYEQYFGPGTRLTVT.

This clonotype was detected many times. CDR3 DNA sequence: TGCGCCAGCAGCCAAGGGCTCGACTCGCTGGGGCGGTTCTTC. Amino acid sequence: CASSQGLDSLGRFF. The V gene is TRBV4-3, the J gene TRBJ2-1; D may be TRBD1 (5 bases). The CDR3 extends over 14 amino acids. Per the germline V gene, CDR1 is LGHNA and CDR2 is YSLEER. V shed 1 base and J shed 15 bases, with 19 bases lying between them.

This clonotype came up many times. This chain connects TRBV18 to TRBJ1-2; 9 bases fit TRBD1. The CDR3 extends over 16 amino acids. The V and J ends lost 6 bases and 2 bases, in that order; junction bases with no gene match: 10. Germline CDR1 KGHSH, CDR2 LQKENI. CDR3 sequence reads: CASSPGQGRRNYGYTF. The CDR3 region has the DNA TGTGCCAGCTCTCCGGGACAGGGAAGGAGGAACTATGGCTACACCTTC.

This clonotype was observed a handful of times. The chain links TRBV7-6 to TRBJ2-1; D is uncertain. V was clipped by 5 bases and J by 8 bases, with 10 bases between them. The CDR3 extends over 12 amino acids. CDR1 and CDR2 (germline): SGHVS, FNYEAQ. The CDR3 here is CASSHAGDEQFF. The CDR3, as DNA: TGTGCCAGCAGCCACGCTGGGGATGAGCAGTTCTTC. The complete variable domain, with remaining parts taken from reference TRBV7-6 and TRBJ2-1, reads GAGVSQSPRYKVTKRGQDVALRCDPISGHVSLYWYRQALGQGPEFLTYFNYEAQQDKSGLPNDRFSAERPEGSISTLTIQRTEQRDSAMYRCASSHAGDEQFFGPGTRLTVL.

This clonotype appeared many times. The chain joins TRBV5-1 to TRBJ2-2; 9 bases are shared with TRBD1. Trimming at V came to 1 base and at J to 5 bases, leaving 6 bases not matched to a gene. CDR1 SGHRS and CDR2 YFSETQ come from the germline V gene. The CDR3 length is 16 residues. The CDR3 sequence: CASSLNGQGRTGELFF. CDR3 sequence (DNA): TGCGCCAGCAGCTTGAACGGACAGGGGAGAACCGGGGAGCTGTTTTTT.

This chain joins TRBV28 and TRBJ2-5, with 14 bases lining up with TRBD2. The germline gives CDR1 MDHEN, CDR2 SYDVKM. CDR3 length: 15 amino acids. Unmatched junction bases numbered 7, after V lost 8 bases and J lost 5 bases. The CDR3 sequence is CASLTSGGAWETQYF. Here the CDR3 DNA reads TGTGCCAGCTTGACTAGCGGGGGGGCCTGGGAGACCCAGTACTTC.

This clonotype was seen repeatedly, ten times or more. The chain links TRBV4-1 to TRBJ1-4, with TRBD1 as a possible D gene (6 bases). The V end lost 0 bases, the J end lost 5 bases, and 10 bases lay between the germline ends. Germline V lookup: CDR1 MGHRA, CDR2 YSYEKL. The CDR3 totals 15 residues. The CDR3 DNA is TGCGCCAGCAGCCAAGATTCAGGGGTGAATGAAAAACTGTTTTTT. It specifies CASSQDSGVNEKLFF.

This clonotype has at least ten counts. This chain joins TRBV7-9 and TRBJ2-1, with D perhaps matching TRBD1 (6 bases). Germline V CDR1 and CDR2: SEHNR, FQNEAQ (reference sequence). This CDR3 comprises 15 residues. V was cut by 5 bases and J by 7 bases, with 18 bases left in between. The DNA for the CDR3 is TGTGCCAGCAGCCGAACCGGGACATTACGGAATGAGCAGTTCTTC. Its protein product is CASSRTGTLRNEQFF.

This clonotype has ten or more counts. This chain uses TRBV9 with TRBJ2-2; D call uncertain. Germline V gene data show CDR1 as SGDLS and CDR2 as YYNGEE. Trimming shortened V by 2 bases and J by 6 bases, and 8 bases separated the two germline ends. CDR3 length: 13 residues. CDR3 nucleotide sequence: TGTGCCAGCAGCGTCAGTGGACCCGGGGAGCTGTTTTTT. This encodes CASSVSGPGELFF.

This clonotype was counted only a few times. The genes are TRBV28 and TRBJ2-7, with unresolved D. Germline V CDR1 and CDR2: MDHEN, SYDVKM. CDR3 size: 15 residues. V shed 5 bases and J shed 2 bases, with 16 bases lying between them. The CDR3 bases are TGTGCCAGCAGTCCGCCCTGGTTTCCACCCTACGAGCAGTACTTC. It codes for CASSPPWFPPYEQYF. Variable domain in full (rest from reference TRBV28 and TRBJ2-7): DVKVTQSSRYLVKRTGEKVFLECVQDMDHENMFWYRQDPGLGLRLIYFSYDVKMKEKGDIPEGYSVSREKKERFSLILESASTNQTSMYLCASSPPWFPPYEQYFGPGTRLTVT.

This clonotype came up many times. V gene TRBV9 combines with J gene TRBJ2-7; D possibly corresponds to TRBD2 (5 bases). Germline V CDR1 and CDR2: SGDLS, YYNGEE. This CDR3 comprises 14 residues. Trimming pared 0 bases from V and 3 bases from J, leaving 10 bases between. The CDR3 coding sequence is TGTGCCAGCAGCGTAGGCCCAGGAGGCTACGAGCAGTACTTC. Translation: CASSVGPGGYEQYF.

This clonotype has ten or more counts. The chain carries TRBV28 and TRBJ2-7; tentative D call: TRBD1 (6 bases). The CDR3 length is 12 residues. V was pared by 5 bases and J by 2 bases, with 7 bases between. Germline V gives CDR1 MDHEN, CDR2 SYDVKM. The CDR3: CASSGQTYEQYF. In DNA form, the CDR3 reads TGTGCCAGCAGTGGACAGACCTACGAGCAGTACTTC. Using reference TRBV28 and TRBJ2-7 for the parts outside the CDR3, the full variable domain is DVKVTQSSRYLVKRTGEKVFLECVQDMDHENMFWYRQDPGLGLRLIYFSYDVKMKEKGDIPEGYSVSREKKERFSLILESASTNQTSMYLCASSGQTYEQYFGPGTRLTVT.

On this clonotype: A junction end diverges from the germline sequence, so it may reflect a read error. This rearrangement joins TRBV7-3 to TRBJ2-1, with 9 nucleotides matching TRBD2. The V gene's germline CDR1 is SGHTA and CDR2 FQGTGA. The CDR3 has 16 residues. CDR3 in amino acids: CASSRGGGPPYNEQLF. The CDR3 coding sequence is TGTGCCAGCAGCCGCGGGGGGGGCCCCCCCTACAATGAGCAGCTCTTC.

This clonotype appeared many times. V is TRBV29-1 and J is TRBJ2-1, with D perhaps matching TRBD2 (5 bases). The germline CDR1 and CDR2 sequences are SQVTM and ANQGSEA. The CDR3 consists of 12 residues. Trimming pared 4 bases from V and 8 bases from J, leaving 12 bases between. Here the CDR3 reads CSVGTRRDEQFF. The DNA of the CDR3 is TGCAGCGTTGGCACTAGAAGGGATGAGCAGTTCTTC.

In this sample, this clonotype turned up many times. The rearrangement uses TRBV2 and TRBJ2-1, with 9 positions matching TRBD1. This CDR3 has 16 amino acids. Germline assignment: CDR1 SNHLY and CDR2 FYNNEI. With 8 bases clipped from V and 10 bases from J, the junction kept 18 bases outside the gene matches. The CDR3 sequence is CASGPAGTGPGTEQFF. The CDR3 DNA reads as TGTGCCAGCGGTCCGGCCGGGACAGGGCCCGGGACCGAGCAGTTCTTC.

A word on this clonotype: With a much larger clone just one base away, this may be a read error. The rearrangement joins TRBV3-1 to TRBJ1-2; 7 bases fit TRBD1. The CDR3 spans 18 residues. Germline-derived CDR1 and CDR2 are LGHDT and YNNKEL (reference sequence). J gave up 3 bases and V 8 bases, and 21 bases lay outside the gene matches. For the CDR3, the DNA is TGTGCCAGCTGTTTCGTTGTCACCCCAGGGGGAAAGGACTATGGCTACACCTTC. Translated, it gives CASCFVVTPGGKDYGYTF.

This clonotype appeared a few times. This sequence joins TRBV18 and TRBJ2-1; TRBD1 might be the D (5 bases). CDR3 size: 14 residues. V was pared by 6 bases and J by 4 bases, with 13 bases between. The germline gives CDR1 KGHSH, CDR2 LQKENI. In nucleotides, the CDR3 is TGTGCCAGCTCCCCCGTGACAGTTTACAATGAGCAGTTCTTC. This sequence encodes CASSPVTVYNEQFF.

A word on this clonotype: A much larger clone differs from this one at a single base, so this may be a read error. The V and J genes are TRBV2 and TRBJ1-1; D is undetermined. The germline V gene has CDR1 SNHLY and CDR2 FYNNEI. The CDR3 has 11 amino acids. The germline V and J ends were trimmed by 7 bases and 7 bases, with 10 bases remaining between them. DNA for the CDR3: TGTGCCAGCATCAGGATCCGTGAAGCTTTCTTT. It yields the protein CASIRIREAFF.

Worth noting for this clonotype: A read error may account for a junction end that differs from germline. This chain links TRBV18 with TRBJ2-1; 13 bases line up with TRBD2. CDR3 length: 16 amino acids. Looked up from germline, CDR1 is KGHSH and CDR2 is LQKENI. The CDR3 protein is CASSSLTSGGANEHFF. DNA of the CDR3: TGTGCCAGCTCCTCCCTAACTAGCGGGGGGGCCAATGAGCATTTCTTC.

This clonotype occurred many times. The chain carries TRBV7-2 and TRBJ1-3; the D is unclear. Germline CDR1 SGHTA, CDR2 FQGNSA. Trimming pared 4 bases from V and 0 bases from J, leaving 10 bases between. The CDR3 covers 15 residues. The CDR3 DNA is TGTGCCAGCAGCTGGACCGGGCCCTCTGGAAACACCATATATTTT. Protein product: CASSWTGPSGNTIYF. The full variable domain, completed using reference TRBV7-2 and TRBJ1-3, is GAGVSQSPSNKVTEKGKDVELRCDPISGHTALYWYRQSLGQGLEFLIYFQGNSAPDKSGLPSDRFSAERTGGSVSTLTIQRTQQEDSAVYLCASSWTGPSGNTIYFGEGSWLTVV.

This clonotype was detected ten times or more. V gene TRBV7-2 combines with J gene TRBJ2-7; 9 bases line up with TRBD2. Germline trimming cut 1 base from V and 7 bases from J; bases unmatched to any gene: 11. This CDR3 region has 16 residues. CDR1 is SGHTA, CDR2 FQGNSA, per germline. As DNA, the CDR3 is TGTGCCAGCAGCTTAGTGGGTAGCGGGAGTCTTGCTGAGCAGTACTTC. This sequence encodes CASSLVGSGSLAEQYF.